This TCR beta chain was documented in a study of blood T cell repertoires in COVID-19 (dated by TCRdb to the early 2020s). Looking at the study overall: The collaborator samples originated in the United States, Italy and Spain and spanned the acute and convalescent phases of COVID-19. Where HLA class I and class II types were available, the types were taken from metadata supplied by the sample provider, not from assay-based typing. Nearly every sample came with metadata listing a de-identified subject ID, COVID-19 status, age in years and sex. Samples came from the ongoing ImmuneRACE study (first 160 participants) plus 1,254 subjects from 6 global collaborators. The prospective study material was composed of cDNA or gDNA derived from T cells, B-cell-depleted T cells, or PBMCs. The repertoires were made available in a free public database intended to serve as a resource for research on the immune response to SARS-CoV-2. Subjects who had been exposed to COVID-19, were actively infected with it, or had recovered from it provided the deeply sampled blood TCRbeta repertoires that made up the dataset.

CDR1 and CDR2 (MNHEY, SVGEGT) derive from the germline V gene. From the cysteine up to the phenylalanine, the CDR3 has a length of 14 residues. This entry keeps only the CDR3 DNA: 42 bases, framed from base 1. V is pruned by 0 bases and J by 1 base, leaving 0 bases of the junction without a gene match. The collaborating institutions used their own protocols to collect whole blood in K2EDTA tubes. For TCRbeta analysis, collaborators shipped samples as frozen whole blood, isolated PBMCs, or DNA extracted from either of those sample types. As for this clone: Its target antigen remains unknown. Base-call qualities are not available, and no considerably larger clone is one nucleotide away.

TCRbeta CDR3 regions were amplified from genomic DNA using the immunoSEQ Assay, a bias-controlled multiplex PCR. The authors processed their data as follows. The number of nucleated cells in each sample was estimated by amplification of reference gene primers within the assay. To quantify the absolute abundance of each unique TCRbeta CDR3 rearrangement, sequence reads were collapsed and filtered. For each sample, productive Simpson clonality was calculated as the square root of Simpson's diversity index over productive rearrangements. TCRdb took this table from immuneACCESS and kept in-frame rearrangements with V and J called. Such tables lack part of the clones; where checked against another copy, unresolved V genes explain under half of the gap, and the rest is unexplained. The DNA gave D and trimming, while V, J and clone size come from that table. This sample gives about 250,000 clones in total; approximately 90% of them show up just once. The ten largest clones capture approximately 0.84% of the sample.

Paper-wide results and their limitations: Clinical and demographic metadata were provided uncurated, with the amount varying by source and participant.

The sequenced material came from peripheral blood. This receptor was taken from a man aged 25-45 years with acute or convalescent COVID-19. Recombination connected TRBV6-2 or TRBV6-3 to TRBJ2-7; the central 7 bases match TRBD2. The CDR3 region reads CASSYSGGSYEQYF. The nucleotide sequence reads as follows: TGTGCCAGCAGTTACTCGGGAGGGTCCTACGAGCAGTACTTC.